The 3 T cell receptor beta chains below were found in one sample sequenced in a study of blood T cell repertoires in COVID-19. TCRdb's copy holds only in-frame clones and misses some; the assay was immunoSEQ multiplex PCR. The data contain about 130,000 clones, about 80% of them singletons. Sequencing was done on a sample of peripheral blood. These receptor sequences come from a woman between 50 and 59 years old with acute or convalescent COVID-19.

The gene calls are TRBV10-1 and TRBJ2-1, with 12 bases identical to TRBD2. The CDR3 is made up of 17 amino acids. Germline CDR1 and CDR2: WNHNN and SYGVQD (reference sequence). J gave up 3 bases and V 3 bases, and 6 bases lay outside the gene matches. The CDR3 is CASSERTSGAYYNEQFF. In DNA form, the CDR3 reads TGCGCCAGCAGTGAACGGACTAGCGGGGCTTACTACAATGAGCAGTTCTTC.

The chain links TRBV7-3 to TRBJ2-3; weak D call: TRBD1 (5 bases). CDR1 and CDR2 (germline): SGHTA, FQGTGA. The CDR3 runs to 14 residues. Trimming shortened V by 3 bases and J by 3 bases, and 10 bases separated the two germline ends. CDR3 region: CASSFDRYTDTQYF. The CDR3 nucleotides are TGTGCCAGCAGCTTTGACAGATATACAGATACGCAGTATTTT.

The J gene is TRBJ2-1, the V gene TRBV4-1; weak D call: TRBD1 (6 bases). The CDR3 extends over 18 amino acids. Germline CDR1 is MGHRA and CDR2 is YSYEKL. The V gene lost 0 bases and the J gene lost 3 bases, with 18 bases spanning the gap. CDR3 sequence reads: CASSQDYMGAGGYNEQFF. In DNA form, the CDR3 reads TGCGCCAGCAGCCAAGATTACATGGGGGCAGGAGGCTACAATGAGCAGTTCTTC.